This T cell receptor beta chain is drawn from a study of blood T cell repertoires in COVID-19. Study overall: Sources were T cells, B-cell-depleted T cells, or PBMCs; the material itself was cDNA or gDNA.

The CDR3 has 14 amino acids. The V and J ends lost 4 bases and 4 bases respectively, with 11 bases between them. The V gene's germline CDR1 is LGHDT and CDR2 YNNKEL (reference sequence). In the source study's methods: Reference gene primer amplification gave estimated nucleated cell counts. Sequencing used immunoSEQ multiplex PCR; TCRdb keeps in-frame clones, though not all of them. V, J and clone size are those of that table, while D and trimming were read from the DNA. Of roughly 180,000 clones listed, more than 65% were seen once; the top ten hold roughly 5%. This clone has only one observation. Those enrolled, adults aged about 18 to 89 years, came from 20 to 25 US areas. Participants were placed into cohorts based on the clinical history they reported.

Sequencing was carried out using PBMCs or T cells enriched from blood (not recorded which). This chain joins TRBV3-1 (or the pseudogene TRBV3-2) and TRBJ1-5; D ambiguous. This sequence was found in a woman aged 40 to 50 with acute COVID-19. For the CDR3, the DNA is TGTGCCAGCAGCCTAAGAGGAGCAAATCAGCCCCAGCATTTT. Translation: CASSLRGANQPQHF.